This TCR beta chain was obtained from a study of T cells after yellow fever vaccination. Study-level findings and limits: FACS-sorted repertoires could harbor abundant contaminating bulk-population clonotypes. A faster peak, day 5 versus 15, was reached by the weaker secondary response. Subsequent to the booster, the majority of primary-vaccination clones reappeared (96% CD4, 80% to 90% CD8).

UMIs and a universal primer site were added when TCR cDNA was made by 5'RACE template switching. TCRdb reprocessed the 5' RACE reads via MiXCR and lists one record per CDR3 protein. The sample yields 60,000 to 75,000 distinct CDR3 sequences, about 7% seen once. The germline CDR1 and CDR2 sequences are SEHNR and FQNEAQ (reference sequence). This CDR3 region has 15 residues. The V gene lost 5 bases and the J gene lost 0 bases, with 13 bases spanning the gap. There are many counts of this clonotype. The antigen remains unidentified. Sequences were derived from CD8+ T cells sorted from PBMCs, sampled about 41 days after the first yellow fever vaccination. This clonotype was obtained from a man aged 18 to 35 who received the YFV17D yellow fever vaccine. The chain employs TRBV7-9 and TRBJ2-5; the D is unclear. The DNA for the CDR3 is TGTGCCAGCAGCCCGAAGGGCCTAAACCAAGAGACCCAGTACTTC. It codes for CASSPKGLNQETQYF.